Presented here are 21 T cell receptor beta chains from one specimen sequenced in a study of blood T cell repertoires in COVID-19. TCRdb keeps only in-frame clones here, not all; method: immunoSEQ multiplex PCR. The sample holds 210,000 or so clones, more than 70% seen once. The sample comprised PBMCs or T cells enriched from blood (not recorded which). The receptor source for this set is a man aged 25-45 years with acute COVID-19.

The chain is built from TRBV7-6 and TRBJ2-3, with 8 bases that match TRBD1. CDR3 length equals 15 residues. J was trimmed by 3 bases and V by 6 bases; bases with no gene match: 8. The germline gives CDR1 SGHVS, CDR2 FNYEAQ. In nucleotides, the CDR3 is TGTGCCAGCAGAGTAACAGGGGGTTTGACAGATACGCAGTATTTT. This sequence encodes CASRVTGGLTDTQYF.

The V call is TRBV29-1, the J call TRBJ1-6, with TRBD1 matching 9 bases. The germline CDR1 and CDR2 sequences are SQVTM and ANQGSEA. The CDR3 contains 13 residues. The junction had 3 bases not matched to a gene; V was cut back by 7 bases and J by 5 bases. Written as DNA, the CDR3 is TGCAGCGCTCGACAGGGGGATAATTCACCCCTCCACTTT. Translation gives CSARQGDNSPLHF. Combining the CDR3 with reference TRBV29-1 and TRBJ1-6 gives the whole variable domain SAVISQKPSRDICQRGTSLTIQCQVDSQVTMMFWYRQQPGQSLTLIATANQGSEATYESGFVIDKFPISRPNLTFSTLTVSNMSPEDSSIYLCSARQGDNSPLHFGNGTRLTVT.

J is TRBJ2-3 and V is TRBV28; 10 positions match TRBD2. Trimming cost V 6 bases and J 3 bases; bases outside gene matches: 9. The length of the CDR3 is 16 residues. From germline, CDR1 is MDHEN and CDR2 SYDVKM. For the CDR3, the DNA is TGTGCCAGCAGATCCCAAGCGGGGGGGCCGACAGATACGCAGTATTTT. Translation gives CASRSQAGGPTDTQYF.

This chain links TRBV12-3 or TRBV12-4 with TRBJ2-2; D possibly corresponds to TRBD1 (6 bases). Trimming left V 8 bases short and J 5 bases short, with 12 bases between. The CDR3 has 13 residues. The CDR3 DNA follows: TGTGCCAGCCGCCGTACAGGGACCGGGGAGCTGTTTTTT. This codes for CASRRTGTGELFF.

This chain links TRBV19 with TRBJ2-7; a weak D match, TRBD2 (5 bases). Germline V gives CDR1 LNHDA, CDR2 SQIVND (reference sequence). The CDR3 consists of 13 residues. V gave up 6 bases and J gave up 6 bases, with 15 bases separating them. The CDR3 coding sequence is TGTGCCAGTAGCCCGGACTCTTGGCGCGAGCAGTACTTC. It specifies CASSPDSWREQYF.

The V gene is TRBV7-9, the J gene TRBJ2-5; TRBD2 is a possible D gene (6 bases). The length of the CDR3 is 15 residues. CDR1 SEHNR and CDR2 FQNEAQ come from the germline V gene (reference sequence). V was trimmed by 4 bases and J by 4 bases, leaving 16 bases between them. The CDR3 sequence: CASSSTGGSGETQYF. The DNA for the CDR3 is TGTGCCAGCAGCTCCACCGGAGGGTCCGGAGAGACCCAGTACTTC.

The V and J genes are TRBV7-2 and TRBJ2-1; D is ambiguous. Germline CDR1 is SGHTA and CDR2 is FQGNSA. The V and J ends lost 5 bases and 0 bases respectively, with 5 bases between them. CDR3 length: 13 residues. The CDR3 region is CASSADSYNEQFF. As DNA, the CDR3 is TGTGCCAGCAGCGCGGACTCCTACAATGAGCAGTTCTTC.

The rearrangement joins TRBV5-1 to TRBJ1-2; 8 bases are shared with TRBD1. V was pared by 1 base and J by 7 bases, with 6 bases of the junction left unmatched. Germline V lookup: CDR1 SGHRS, CDR2 YFSETQ. CDR3 length equals 14 residues. The CDR3 loop is CASSLMQGAGGYTF. As DNA, the CDR3 is TGCGCCAGCAGCTTGATGCAGGGGGCGGGTGGCTACACCTTC.

The chain links TRBV6-5 to TRBJ1-5; no clear D gene. The germline V and J ends were trimmed by 10 bases and 2 bases, with 12 bases remaining between them. The CDR3 covers 13 residues. The germline V gene encodes CDR1 MNHEY and CDR2 SVGAGI. CDR3 nucleotide sequence: TGTGCCACCCAGCTTCAGGGCAATCAGCCCCAGCATTTT. Amino acid sequence: CATQLQGNQPQHF.

This clone was counted between two and nine times. This sequence joins TRBV10-1 and TRBJ2-5; D possibly corresponds to TRBD2 (7 bases). V was trimmed by 8 bases and J by 1 base, leaving 20 bases between them. Germline lookup yields CDR1 WNHNN and CDR2 SYGVQD (reference sequence). The CDR3 covers 16 residues. For the CDR3, the DNA is TGCGCCAGCTTAAACCAGGCACGGGGGGCCCAAGAGACCCAGTACTTC. Translated, it gives CASLNQARGAQETQYF.

V usage is TRBV11-3 and J usage is TRBJ1-2; D gene ambiguous. The germline V gene encodes CDR1 SGHNT and CDR2 YENEEA. V was shortened by 5 bases and J by 6 bases, with 13 bases between the two germline ends. The CDR3 spans 13 residues. For the CDR3, the DNA is TGTGCCAGCAGCCAAGGCGAGGGCGATGGCTACACCTTC. Protein product: CASSQGEGDGYTF.

This clone is a singleton in its sample. This chain connects TRBV19 to TRBJ2-1, with unresolved D. Per germline, CDR1 LNHDA and CDR2 SQIVND (reference sequence). Between the trimmed V and J ends, which lost 6 bases and 8 bases, there was a span of 11 bases. This CDR3 is 12 amino acids long. CDR3 nucleotides: TGTGCCAGTAGCAGGTCCTGGGATGAGCAGTTCTTC. As protein: CASSRSWDEQFF.

Details on this clone: Other DNA variants within this sample encode the same CDR3. This chain uses TRBV29-1 with TRBJ2-7; 11 bases are shared with TRBD1. The V gene's germline CDR1 is SQVTM and CDR2 ANQGSEA. The CDR3 has 11 amino acids. V lost 6 bases, J lost 6 bases, and 1 base stayed unmatched. The CDR3 coding sequence is TGCAGCGTCGGGACAGGGGGCGAGCAGTACTTC. Translation gives CSVGTGGEQYF.

The chain uses TRBV4-2 and TRBJ2-3; 13 bases are a match to TRBD2. Germline lookup yields CDR1 LGHNA and CDR2 YNFKEQ. The V gene end was trimmed by 4 bases and the J gene end by 5 bases; junction bases not matched to a gene: 9. There are 17 residues in the CDR3. The CDR3 DNA reads as TGTGCCAGCAGCCGCCGGACTAGCGGGGGCCTGATAGATACGCAGTATTTT. It yields the protein CASSRRTSGGLIDTQYF.

The chain is built from TRBV10-1 and TRBJ2-7, with TRBD1 matching 11 bases. This CDR3 contains 14 residues. The V gene end was trimmed by 5 bases and the J gene end by 5 bases; junction bases not matched to a gene: 5. Germline V lookup: CDR1 WNHNN, CDR2 SYGVQD (reference sequence). CDR3 residues: CASSRTGGINEQYF. CDR3 DNA: TGCGCCAGCAGTCGGACAGGGGGCATCAACGAGCAGTACTTC.

The CDR3 coding sequence is TGTGCCAGCAGCGTGGTCGAGGGTACCGAGCAGTACTTC. It specifies CASSVVEGTEQYF. The gene calls are TRBV9 and TRBJ2-7, with D perhaps matching TRBD2 (5 bases). The CDR3 has 13 amino acids. Germline CDR1 is SGDLS and CDR2 is YYNGEE. V was trimmed by 2 bases and J by 6 bases, leaving 12 bases between them.

The chain uses TRBV10-2 and TRBJ2-7; D perhaps matches TRBD2 (6 bases). Germline V gene lookup returns CDR1 WSHSY and CDR2 SAAADI. CDR3 length: 13 amino acids. V lost 4 bases, J lost 1 base, and 8 bases lay in between. CDR3 DNA: TGCGCCAGCAGTGGGGACTCTTCCTACGAGCAGTACTTC. Its protein product is CASSGDSSYEQYF.

The rearrangement joins TRBV6-4 to TRBJ2-2; 7 bases line up with TRBD1. V lost 8 bases and J lost 4; bases outside the gene matches: 7. The germline V gene encodes CDR1 MRHNA and CDR2 SNTAGT. The CDR3 runs 14 residues. DNA for the CDR3: TGTGCCAGCTCAGGACAGGCATCCACCGGGGAGCTGTTTTTT. Translated: CASSGQASTGELFF.

The CDR3 nucleotides are TGCAGCGTTGAAGATGGGGCAGCGGGTGAAAAACTGTTTTTT. It yields the protein CSVEDGAAGEKLFF. The chain is built from TRBV29-1 and TRBJ1-4, with a tentative D call TRBD1 (5 bases). The germline V gene encodes CDR1 SQVTM and CDR2 ANQGSEA. The CDR3 is 14 residues long. Trimming removed 0 bases at V and 7 bases at J, with 12 bases between.

This clone was detected only a few times. The chain employs TRBV12-3 or TRBV12-4 and TRBJ2-7, with 7 bases lining up with TRBD1. The CDR3 is 12 amino acids. The V and J ends lost 6 bases and 5 bases, in that order; junction bases with no gene match: 4. CDR3 bases: TGTGCCAGCAGCCGACAGGGAAACGAGCAGTACTTC. Translation: CASSRQGNEQYF.

The chain couples TRBV6-5 to TRBJ2-7, with 9 bases identical to TRBD1. CDR1 and CDR2 from the germline V gene are MNHEY and SVGAGI. This CDR3 spans 14 amino acids. Trimming removed 6 bases from V and 6 bases from J; junction bases left unmatched: 9. CDR3 sequence (DNA): TGTGCCAGCAGGGGACAGGGCTTTTGGGCCGAGCAGTACTTC. The encoded protein is CASRGQGFWAEQYF.